Following are 32 T cell receptor beta chains from one sample sequenced in a study of T cells in tuberculosis. Stated time point: new active TB diagnosis, blood taken before or within 7 days of starting treatment. TCRdb keeps only in-frame clones here, not all; method: immunoSEQ multiplex PCR. The top ten clones hold under 1.5% of a sample with approximately 49,000 clones, about 95% of them seen once. The sequencing here drew on PBMCs, taken at tuberculosis diagnosis. The receptors were sampled from an adult with tuberculosis.

CDR3 sequence reads: CASSTSGASHTQYF. CDR3 coding DNA: TGTGCCAGCAGTACTAGCGGGGCCTCTCATACGCAGTATTTT. The J gene is TRBJ2-3, the V gene TRBV28; 10 nucleotides align to TRBD2. V was pared by 5 bases and J by 7 bases, with 6 bases of the junction left unmatched. Germline CDR1 reads MDHEN; CDR2 reads SYDVKM. The CDR3 sequence is 14 residues long.

The CDR3 here is CASSPTGPNYGYTF. CDR3 nucleotides: TGTGCCAGCAGCCCGACAGGGCCTAACTATGGCTACACCTTC. This chain connects TRBV13 to TRBJ1-2, with TRBD1 matching 7 bases. V was pared by 5 bases and J by 0 bases, with 3 bases of the junction left unmatched. The CDR3 spans 14 residues. Germline CDR1 and CDR2: PRHDT and FYEKMQ (reference sequence).

The chain links TRBV21-1 to TRBJ2-2; the D segment call TRBD2 is taken from the table without a DNA check. TRBV21-1 is flagged as a pseudogene. This CDR3 region has 17 residues. CDR3 region: CASSKVPRESNTGELFF. Written as DNA, the CDR3 is TGTGCCAGCAGCAAAGTTCCCCGGGAGTCGAACACCGGGGAGCTGTTTTTT.

This chain uses TRBV30 with TRBJ2-7; 8 positions match TRBD1. The V gene end was trimmed by 0 bases and the J gene end by 1 base; junction bases not matched to a gene: 5. The CDR3 length is 15 residues. Germline V lookup: CDR1 GTSNPN, CDR2 SVGIG (reference sequence). The CDR3 sequence: CAWSVTGVRSYEQYF. CDR3 sequence (DNA): TGTGCCTGGAGTGTGACAGGGGTGAGGTCCTACGAGCAGTACTTC.

The V and J genes are TRBV7-2 and TRBJ1-1; D is uncertain. The V end was cut by 4 bases, the J end by 5 bases, with 11 bases between. The CDR3 loop spans 13 amino acids. The germline V gene has CDR1 SGHTA and CDR2 FQGNSA. This CDR3 is CASSSVPSTEAFF. The CDR3 DNA follows: TGTGCCAGCAGCTCCGTCCCTAGTACTGAAGCTTTCTTT.

The chain carries TRBV9 and TRBJ2-2; 9 bases fit TRBD1. The junction had 8 bases not matched to a gene; V was cut back by 3 bases and J by 5 bases. Per the germline V gene, CDR1 is SGDLS and CDR2 is YYNGEE. The CDR3 has 16 amino acids. The CDR3 is CASSATNRGLTGELFF. DNA of the CDR3: TGTGCCAGCAGCGCGACTAACAGGGGGCTGACCGGGGAGCTGTTTTTT. The entire variable domain, with the rest obtained from reference TRBV9 and TRBJ2-2, is as follows: DSGVTQTPKHLITATGQRVTLRCSPRSGDLSVYWYQQSLDQGLQFLIQYYNGEERAKGNILERFSAQQFPDLHSELNLSSLELGDSALYFCASSATNRGLTGELFFGEGSRLTVL.

The chain has TRBV4-1 and TRBJ2-1; 9 bases map to TRBD1. The CDR3 extends over 17 amino acids. Germline V gene lookup returns CDR1 MGHRA and CDR2 YSYEKL. V was clipped by 3 bases and J by 6 bases; unmatched bases: 12. The CDR3 is CASSQEWGQGVLNEQFF. CDR3 DNA sequence: TGCGCCAGCAGCCAGGAGTGGGGACAGGGAGTTCTCAATGAGCAGTTCTTC.

The rearrangement uses TRBV7-8 and TRBJ2-1, with TRBD2 matching over 13 bases. The CDR3 consists of 16 residues. Germline assignment: CDR1 SGHVS and CDR2 FQNEAQ. V dropped 3 bases and J dropped 9; count of bases not matched to a gene: 8. Here the CDR3 DNA reads TGTGCCAGCAGCTTCTTAGGGACTAGCGGGGAAGCTGAGCAGTTCTTC. Translation: CASSFLGTSGEAEQFF.

Details on this clone: Other DNA sequences in this specimen translate into the identical CDR3. The rearrangement links TRBV29-1 to TRBJ1-2, with 7 positions matching TRBD1. Trimming removed 6 bases from V and 4 bases from J; junction bases left unmatched: 5. The CDR3 totals 12 residues. The germline CDR1 and CDR2 sequences are SQVTM and ANQGSEA. CDR3 protein: CSVLTGPYGYTF. DNA for the CDR3: TGCAGCGTCCTGACAGGGCCCTATGGCTACACCTTC.

The V and J genes are TRBV9 and TRBJ2-1; 8 positions agree with TRBD2. The CDR3 totals 15 residues. Trimming took 4 bases from V and 3 from J; bases not matched to a gene: 6. Germline-derived CDR1 and CDR2 are SGDLS and YYNGEE. CDR3 in DNA: TGTGCCAGCAGCTTCTCGACTAGCGTCTACAATGAGCAGTTCTTC. Translation gives CASSFSTSVYNEQFF.

The rearrangement joins TRBV13 to TRBJ1-2, with D uncertain. V was shortened by 1 base and J by 3 bases, with 6 bases between the two germline ends. The germline V gene has CDR1 PRHDT and CDR2 FYEKMQ (reference sequence). This CDR3 is 13 amino acids long. CDR3 nucleotide sequence: TGTGCCAGCAGCTTAGCGGGGTACTATGGCTACACCTTC. Its protein product is CASSLAGYYGYTF.

This chain connects TRBV5-1 to TRBJ2-5, with 10 bases matching TRBD1. This CDR3 is built from 16 residues. Germline V CDR1 and CDR2: SGHRS, YFSETQ. Germline trimming cut 2 bases from V and 2 bases from J; bases unmatched to any gene: 6. The CDR3: CASSLGGTGDQETQYF. CDR3 DNA: TGCGCCAGCAGCTTAGGGGGGACAGGGGATCAAGAGACCCAGTACTTC.

This sequence joins TRBV2 and TRBJ2-1; 8 bases are shared with TRBD2. V lost 6 bases and J lost 6; bases outside the gene matches: 10. This CDR3 comprises 15 residues. Germline V CDR1 and CDR2: SNHLY, FYNNEI. The CDR3 reads CASRQLAAKGNEQFF. The CDR3 DNA follows: TGTGCCAGCAGGCAACTAGCGGCCAAGGGCAATGAGCAGTTCTTC. Complete variable domain (other parts from reference TRBV2 and TRBJ2-1): EPEVTQTPSHQVTQMGQEVILRCVPISNHLYFYWYRQILGQKVEFLVSFYNNEISEKSEIFDDQFSVERPDGSNFTLKIRSTKLEDSAMYFCASRQLAAKGNEQFFGPGTRLTVL.

The chain recombines TRBV7-2 with TRBJ1-5; perhaps TRBD1 as D (6 bases). This CDR3 comprises 16 residues. V was clipped by 1 base and J by 8 bases, with 18 bases between them. Per germline, CDR1 SGHTA and CDR2 FQGNSA. CDR3 DNA: TGTGCCAGCAGCTTAGGGGGACACCTCCCTGGGGAGCCCCAGCATTTT. This translates into CASSLGGHLPGEPQHF.

V and J are TRBV19 and TRBJ2-1; the match to TRBD1 covers 11 bases. Germline-derived CDR1 and CDR2 are LNHDA and SQIVND (reference sequence). This CDR3 contains 15 residues. The J segment lost 9 bases and the V segment lost 4 bases, leaving 8 bases of the junction unmatched. In DNA, the CDR3 is TGTGCCAGTAGTACGCCGGGACAGGGGGAAGGTGAGCAGTTCTTC. Protein: CASSTPGQGEGEQFF.

The rearrangement links TRBV7-9 to TRBJ2-7, with 9 bases lining up with TRBD1. Unmatched junction bases numbered 9, after V lost 5 bases and J lost 4 bases. The CDR3 has 15 residues. CDR1 and CDR2 (germline): SEHNR, FQNEAQ (reference sequence). In DNA, the CDR3 is TGTGCCAGCAGCCCCCGGGACAGGGATGGGTACGAGCAGTACTTC. Residues: CASSPRDRDGYEQYF.

The chain joins TRBV19 to TRBJ2-2; TRBD2 aligns across 9 bases. CDR1 and CDR2 (germline): LNHDA, SQIVND (reference sequence). With V trimmed by 3 bases and J by 5 bases, 16 bases remained unmatched. This CDR3 comprises 19 residues. This chain's CDR3 is CASSIVGALAGKVTGELFF. The CDR3 DNA sequence: TGTGCCAGTAGTATTGTGGGGGCCCTAGCGGGAAAAGTAACCGGGGAGCTGTTTTTT.

J is TRBJ1-1 and V is TRBV9, with D possibly matching TRBD1 (6 bases). Trimming left V 0 bases short and J 4 bases short, with 13 bases between. Per germline, CDR1 SGDLS and CDR2 YYNGEE. This CDR3 is built from 15 residues. As DNA, the CDR3 is TGTGCCAGCAGCGTAGATGCAGGGGCGGCCACTGAAGCTTTCTTT. This codes for CASSVDAGAATEAFF.

The chain combines TRBV7-2 with TRBJ2-7; possible D gene TRBD2, 5 bases. The CDR3 is made up of 14 amino acids. Trimming pared 1 base from V and 0 bases from J, leaving 7 bases between. Per the germline V gene, CDR1 is SGHTA and CDR2 is FQGNSA. In DNA form, the CDR3 reads TGTGCCAGCAGCTTAGTAGCGAGCTCCTACGAGCAGTACTTC. This translates into CASSLVASSYEQYF.

The rearrangement links TRBV6-5 to TRBJ2-7; the match to TRBD1 covers 8 bases. Germline V gene data show CDR1 as MNHEY and CDR2 as SVGAGI. Losses at the gene ends were 5 bases for V and 6 bases for J; bases not matched to a gene: 12. This CDR3 region has 15 residues. The CDR3 DNA is TGTGCCAGCAGTCCGGACAGGGCCCGTGGTGGCGAGCAGTACTTC. Translating gives CASSPDRARGGEQYF.

The chain recombines TRBV30 with TRBJ2-2; TRBD2 agrees at 7 bases. CDR3 length equals 12 residues. Trimming at V came to 2 bases and at J to 7 bases, leaving 1 base not matched to a gene. Germline CDR1 and CDR2: GTSNPN and SVGIG (reference sequence). The CDR3 sequence is CAWSRGGGELFF. CDR3 in DNA: TGTGCCTGGAGTCGCGGGGGCGGGGAGCTGTTTTTT. Looking up the rest from reference TRBV30 and TRBJ2-2 gives the full variable domain: SQTIHQWPATLVQPVGSPLSLECTVEGTSNPNLYWYRQAAGRGLQLLFYSVGIGQISSEVPQNLSASRPQDRQFILSSKKLLLSDSGFYLCAWSRGGGELFFGEGSRLTVL.

The J gene is TRBJ2-1, the V gene TRBV23-1, with 7 bases aligning to TRBD2. Being an ORF, TRBV23-1 has a function that is uncertain. With 2 bases clipped from V and 1 base from J, the junction kept 8 bases outside the gene matches. The CDR3 length is 17 residues. CDR3 residues: CASSQEQSGKSYNEQFF. The DNA for the CDR3 is TGCGCCAGCAGTCAAGAACAGAGCGGGAAATCCTACAATGAGCAGTTCTTC.

V is TRBV18 and J is TRBJ2-7, with D uncertain. Trimming took off 3 bases at V and 3 bases at J, with 9 bases between the two ends. Germline assignment: CDR1 KGHSH and CDR2 LQKENI. The CDR3 is 13 amino acids. The CDR3 sequence is CASSPQANYEQYF. The CDR3 coding sequence is TGTGCCAGCTCACCTCAGGCAAACTACGAGCAGTACTTC.

The chain links TRBV6-5 to TRBJ1-6; no clear D gene. CDR3 length equals 13 residues. V dropped 11 bases and J dropped 1 base, with 9 bases sitting between them. The germline V gene encodes CDR1 MNHEY and CDR2 SVGAGI. CDR3 bases: TGTGCCGGCGGGAGGTCCTATAATTCACCCCTCCACTTT. Translation gives CAGGRSYNSPLHF.

V and J are TRBV2 and TRBJ1-5; D unresolved. The V gene lost 4 bases and the J gene lost 4 bases, with 5 bases spanning the gap. The CDR3 sequence is 12 residues long. Germline V gene data show CDR1 as SNHLY and CDR2 as FYNNEI. The CDR3 DNA follows: TGTGCCAGCAGTGGAGGTAATCAGCCCCAGCATTTT. Translation: CASSGGNQPQHF.

The V and J genes are TRBV14 and TRBJ2-7; 7 bases map to TRBD2. CDR3 length: 16 amino acids. The germline V gene has CDR1 SGHDN and CDR2 FVKESK. V shed 1 base and J 2 bases; nucleotides not matched to a gene: 8. DNA of the CDR3: TGTGCCAGCAGCCAAGGCCGGGCGGGAGCTACCTACGAGCAGTACTTC. Translation: CASSQGRAGATYEQYF.

The V call is TRBV30, the J call TRBJ2-7, with 9 nucleotides matching TRBD1. The CDR3 has 12 amino acids. With V trimmed by 3 bases and J by 4 bases, 1 base remained unmatched. Germline lookup yields CDR1 GTSNPN and CDR2 SVGIG (reference sequence). The CDR3 DNA reads as TGTGCCTGGAGCGGGACAGGGTACGAGCAGTACTTC. As protein: CAWSGTGYEQYF.

The chain couples TRBV7-6 to TRBJ2-7; D not resolved. Trimming took 4 bases from V and 4 from J, leaving 8 bases between them. Looked up from germline, CDR1 is SGHVS and CDR2 is FNYEAQ. The CDR3 sequence is 12 residues long. The CDR3 nucleotides read TGTGCCAGCAGCTCCTCCCAGTACGAGCAGTACTTC. Its translation: CASSSSQYEQYF.

The chain recombines TRBV19 with TRBJ2-7; TRBD2 agrees at 9 bases. Germline V gene sequence: CDR1 LNHDA, CDR2 SQIVND (reference sequence). The V gene end was trimmed by 5 bases and the J gene end by 7 bases; junction bases not matched to a gene: 9. The CDR3 runs to 14 residues. For the CDR3, the DNA is TGTGCCAGTAGTGGACTAGCGATATCGGCGGAGCAGTACTTC. This gives the protein CASSGLAISAEQYF.

The chain joins TRBV2 to TRBJ2-1, with TRBD2 matching 10 bases. The length of the CDR3 is 16 residues. V was clipped by 6 bases and J by 5 bases; unmatched bases: 10. Germline CDR1 and CDR2: SNHLY and FYNNEI. CDR3 DNA sequence: TGTGCCAGCAGCGAAAGTAGGACTAGCGGCAACAATGAGCAGTTCTTC. Its protein product is CASSESRTSGNNEQFF. The full variable domain, rest sourced from reference TRBV2 and TRBJ2-1, is EPEVTQTPSHQVTQMGQEVILRCVPISNHLYFYWYRQILGQKVEFLVSFYNNEISEKSEIFDDQFSVERPDGSNFTLKIRSTKLEDSAMYFCASSESRTSGNNEQFFGPGTRLTVL.

The chain couples TRBV6-4 to TRBJ2-1; D might be TRBD1 (6 bases). V lost 2 bases and J lost 4, with 18 bases in between. The CDR3 is 17 residues long. Germline-derived CDR1 and CDR2 are MRHNA and SNTAGT. Here the CDR3 DNA reads TGTGCCAGCAGTGACCCGAGGGGGTACAAAATTTACAATGAGCAGTTCTTC. Protein product: CASSDPRGYKIYNEQFF.

Turning to this clone: Its ends do not fully match the called genes, so a read error is possible. This sequence joins TRBV2 and TRBJ2-2; perhaps TRBD1 as D (5 bases). Per germline, CDR1 SNHLY and CDR2 FYNNEI. The CDR3 sequence is 14 residues long. The CDR3 DNA sequence: TGTGCCAGCATGGACGGGCAGGGCACCGAGGAGCTGTTTTTT. This codes for CASMDGQGTEELFF. Supplemented by reference TRBV2 and TRBJ2-2, the full variable domain reads EPEVTQTPSHQVTQMGQEVILRCVPISNHLYFYWYRQILGQKVEFLVSFYNNEISEKSEIFDDQFSVERPDGSNFTLKIRSTKLEDSAMYFCASMDGQGTEELFFGEGSRLTVL.